This paragraph covers one TCR beta chain sequence. Its matching antigen is unknown. The stimulus was an HIV-1 Gag 15-mer peptide pool, roughly 1 ug/peptide/mL. Sorted nonresponding memory CD4+ T cells were CD40L-negative, CD69-negative, CD45RO-high. Suppressive ART was started during chronic HIV-1 infection in these adults. V was clipped by 1 base and J by 0 bases, with 8 bases between them. CDR3 length: 14 amino acids. CDR1 and CDR2 (germline): SGHRS, YFSETQ. This record belongs to a study of persistence of HIV-infected CD4 T cells. Study-level findings and limits: TCR oligoclonality correlated with proviral oligoclonality in the same sorted populations. TCR analyses could not target the rare provirus-carrying CMV-responding cells.

The libraries were made with immunoSEQ version 4 in survey mode. Genomic DNA was diluted to 10 ng/uL, up to roughly 1 ug per sample. The repertoire was sequenced with immunoSEQ multiplex PCR; TCRdb's copy has only in-frame clones and lacks some. The data contain approximately 65,000 clones, over 60% of them singletons. The chain combines TRBV5-1 with TRBJ2-7; no reliable D call. The sequence was obtained from an adult man with HIV who was CMV-seropositive. The sequences come from CD4+ T cells sorted from PBMCs after approximately 19-hour stimulation, collected from a patient who received antiretroviral therapy. CDR3 nucleotide sequence: TGCGCCAGCAGCTTGATGGCAAACTCCTACGAGCAGTACTTC. It codes for CASSLMANSYEQYF.